This entry concerns a single T cell receptor (beta chain). Its antigen remains unknown. CDR3 length: 15 residues. Germline-derived CDR1 and CDR2 are SGHTA and FQGNSA. V dropped 1 base and J dropped 2 bases, with 10 bases sitting between them. TCRdb re-called the 5' RACE reads through MiXCR, storing one row per CDR3 protein. The repertoire includes tens of thousands of distinct CDR3 sequences, under 6.5% of them detected once, and around 10% sits in the top ten. Time point of the sample: sample taken at primary tumor resection. Whole RNA was taken from tumor, nontumor lung or frozen PBMC; it was then sequenced unsorted. The donors, roughly 70 patients with untreated early-stage non-small cell lung cancer, provided the samples. The sample originates from a study of spatial heterogeneity in lung cancer. General study points: Whereas they appeared in blood less at follow-up, ubiquitous expanded tumor TCRs appeared there more at resection.

The chain joins TRBV7-2 to TRBJ2-3; either TRBD1 or TRBD2 may supply D (5 bases each). The source was PBMCs, collected at surgery. This TCR was recovered from a male donor with early-stage non-small cell lung cancer. As DNA, the CDR3 is TGTGCCAGCAGCTTAGTTGCCGGGACCACAGATACGCAGTATTTT. Protein sequence: CASSLVAGTTDTQYF.